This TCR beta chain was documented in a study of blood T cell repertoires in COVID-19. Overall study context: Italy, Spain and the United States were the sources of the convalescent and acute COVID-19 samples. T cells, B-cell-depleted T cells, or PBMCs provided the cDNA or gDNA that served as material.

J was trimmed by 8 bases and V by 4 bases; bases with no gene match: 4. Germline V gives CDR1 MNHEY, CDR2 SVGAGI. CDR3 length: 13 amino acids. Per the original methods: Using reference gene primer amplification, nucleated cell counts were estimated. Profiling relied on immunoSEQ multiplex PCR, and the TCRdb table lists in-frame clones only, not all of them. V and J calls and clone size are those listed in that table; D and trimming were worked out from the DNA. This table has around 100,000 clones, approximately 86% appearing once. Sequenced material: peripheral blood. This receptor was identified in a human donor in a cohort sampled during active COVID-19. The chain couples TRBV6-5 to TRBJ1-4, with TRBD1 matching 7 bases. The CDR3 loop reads CASSWDSREKLFF. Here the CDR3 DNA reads TGTGCCAGCAGTTGGGACAGTAGAGAAAAACTGTTTTTT.